The clone carrying this T cell receptor beta chain was observed a handful of times. The germline gives CDR1 DFQATT, CDR2 SNEGSKA (reference sequence). The CDR3 covers 14 residues. The V segment lost 5 bases and the J segment 4 bases; nucleotides outside the gene matches: 9. One entry per CDR3 protein, called by TCRdb with MiXCR from the RT-PCR reads. The profile shows about 700,000 distinct CDR3 sequences, approximately 14% of them singletons. The sequenced sample consisted of memory CD4+ T cells from blood. The sequence derives from a female donor in good health, serving as a healthy control. This sequence joins TRBV20-1 and TRBJ2-3; TRBD1 matches 7 bases. The CDR3 DNA reads as TGCAGTGCTTTTCACCAGACAGGGTCAGATACGCAGTATTTT. It encodes CSAFHQTGSDTQYF.